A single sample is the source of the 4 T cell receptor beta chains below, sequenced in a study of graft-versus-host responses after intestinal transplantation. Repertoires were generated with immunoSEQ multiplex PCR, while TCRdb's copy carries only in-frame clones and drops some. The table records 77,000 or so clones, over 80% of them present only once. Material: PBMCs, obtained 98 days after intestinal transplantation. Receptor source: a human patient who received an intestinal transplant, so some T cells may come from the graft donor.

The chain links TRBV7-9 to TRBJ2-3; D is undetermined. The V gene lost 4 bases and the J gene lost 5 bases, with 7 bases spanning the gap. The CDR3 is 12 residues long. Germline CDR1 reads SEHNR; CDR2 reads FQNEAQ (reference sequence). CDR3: CASSSTEDTQYF. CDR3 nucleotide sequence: TGTGCCAGCAGCTCGACTGAAGATACGCAGTATTTT.

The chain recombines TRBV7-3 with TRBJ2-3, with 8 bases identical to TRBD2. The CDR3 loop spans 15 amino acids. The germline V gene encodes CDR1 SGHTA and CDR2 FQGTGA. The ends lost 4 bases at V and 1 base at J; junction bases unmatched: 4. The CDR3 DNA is TGTGCCAGCAGCTCCTTAGCGGGGCGCACAGATACGCAGTATTTT. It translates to CASSSLAGRTDTQYF.

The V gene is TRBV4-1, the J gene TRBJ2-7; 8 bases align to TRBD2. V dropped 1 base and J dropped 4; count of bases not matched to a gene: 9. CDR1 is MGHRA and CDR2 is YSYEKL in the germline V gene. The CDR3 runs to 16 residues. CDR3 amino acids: CASSQVPAGVPYEQYF. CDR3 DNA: TGCGCCAGCAGCCAAGTTCCAGCGGGGGTCCCGTACGAGCAGTACTTC.

The CDR3: CASSRLGTGGLSETQYF. DNA of the CDR3: TGTGCCAGCAGCCGCCTCGGGACAGGGGGTCTGAGTGAGACCCAGTACTTC. V and J are TRBV14 and TRBJ2-5; 11 nucleotides line up with TRBD1. V was clipped by 4 bases and J by 5 bases; unmatched bases: 12. Germline values: CDR1 SGHDN, CDR2 FVKESK. This CDR3 region has 17 residues.